The entry below gives a single T cell receptor beta chain sequence along with its context. What this receptor recognizes is not known. No much larger clone exists at a distance of one base, and base qualities are not known. The data were obtained in a study of blood T cells in healthy people across ages (dated by TCRdb to the mid-2010s). With regard to the full study: In model experiments, template switching captured about one uniquely barcoded TCR beta cDNA molecule for every two T cells. The study measured age-related changes in TCR beta repertoire diversity using deep sequencing normalized with unique cDNA molecular identifiers. Donors were grouped into four age groups: young (average roughly 17 years), middle-aged (roughly 40), aged (62) and long-lived (approximately 78). Donors of different ages were randomly distributed across sequencing lanes to avoid experimental bias. Using the same blood draw, the study looked at two additional independent replicas of 1 million unique cDNA reads for two donors, one aged 18 to 30 and the other aged 80 or older. General conclusions and limits of the study: Donor CMV infection status was unknown, potentially confounding age-related changes in expanded clonotypes. A strong correlation was found between observed TCR beta diversity and the percentage of naive T cells measured by flow cytometry. Estimates of total diversity from one million sequenced T cells were regarded as lower bounds and underestimates. Observed TCR beta diversity per million T cells fell roughly linearly with age, and a significant reduction was already apparent by age roughly 40. Since profiling was done on bulk unsorted PBMCs, naive and antigen-experienced compartments could not be conclusively compared. The long-lived group showed more naive CD4+ T cells, fewer expanded clones and increased TCR diversity than the aged group, suggesting age selection.

The donors were roughly 39 Caucasian individuals from Russia, aged 6 to 90 years, who were systemically healthy. Each donor gave roughly 9.5 milliliters of peripheral blood, collected into EDTA-treated Vacutainer tubes. Ficoll-Paque density-gradient centrifugation was used to isolate PBMCs, with at least 7 million per sample. Total RNA was extracted from PBMCs with Trizol reagent, with at least 6 micrograms obtained per sample. For every donor, flow cytometry on a PBMC aliquot measured the percentage of naive CD45RAhigh/CD27high T cells. Library preparation employed 5' RACE. TCRdb records Illumina HiSeq 2500 as the sequencer. A second roughly 6 to 12 cycle PCR used a sample-barcoded 5' primer and a J-beta primer mix. Each TCR beta cDNA molecule received a unique molecular identifier from a template-switch 5' adaptor carrying 12 random nucleotides. At least 2.5 million CDR3-containing paired-end reads were obtained from each sample. First-strand cDNA synthesis was performed from all RNA using the Mint cDNA synthesis kit, with priming by a TRBC-specific oligonucleotide. After uracil-DNA glycosylase treatment, a first 18-cycle PCR used universal primers M1SS and BC2_uni_R on all cDNA. Per the original workflow: Each sample was normalized by randomly selecting 1 million high-quality reads, each carrying a distinct molecular identifier. Instead of being binned into consensus sequences, reads with shared molecular identifiers were discarded. MiTCR, with a Q25 quality threshold and the strictest error-elimination algorithm, was used for CDR3 identification, clonotype clustering and error correction. A nonparametric unseen species model using Euler transformation provided a lower-bound estimate of total TCR beta diversity. TCRdb's own reprocessing of the public reads used fastp at Q25 and MiXCR and kept productive beta chains. Duplicate CDR3 protein sequences are folded into a single record with the most common DNA and genes. These V and J calls are TCRdb output, not the study's own analysis. Within this sample are around 970,000 distinct CDR3 sequences, with 51% of them counted one time only. About a fifth of the sample goes to the ten largest clones.

From a lookup of the germline V gene (reference sequence), CDR1 and CDR2 are SGHKS and YYEKEE. The V end loses 1 base and the J end loses 2 bases, and a stretch of 13 bases separates them. Inclusive of the bounding cysteine and phenylalanine, the CDR3 is 16 residues long. Kept here is only the CDR3 DNA, which spans 48 bases and is read in frame from base 1. Sequenced sample: blood. The chain uses TRBV5-5 and TRBJ2-1; matching of 6 bases hints at TRBD2 as the D gene. The sequence came from a woman in her sixties or seventies in good health. The base sequence is TGTGCCAGCAGCTTGTCGGGGGAGGTCGCCTACAATGAGCAGTTCTTC. The encoded protein is CASSLSGEVAYNEQFF.